The clone carrying this T cell receptor (beta chain) was recorded a few times. This record belongs to a study of T cell responses to AZD1222 COVID-19 vaccine. The CDR3 totals 15 residues. Trimming removed 3 bases at V and 1 base at J, with 12 bases between. In germline, CDR1 is LNHDA, CDR2 SQIVND (reference sequence). Profiling relied on immunoSEQ multiplex PCR, and the TCRdb table lists in-frame clones only, not all of them. The sample lists around 92,000 clones; approximately 91% were seen once. This receptor was obtained from an adult in good health. J is TRBJ1-1 and V is TRBV19; D is ambiguous. Source: peripheral blood, taken on day 0 of AZD1222 vaccination. For the CDR3, the DNA is TGTGCCAGTAGTATTTCGTCAGCTTCGAACACTGAAGCTTTCTTT. Residues: CASSISSASNTEAFF.